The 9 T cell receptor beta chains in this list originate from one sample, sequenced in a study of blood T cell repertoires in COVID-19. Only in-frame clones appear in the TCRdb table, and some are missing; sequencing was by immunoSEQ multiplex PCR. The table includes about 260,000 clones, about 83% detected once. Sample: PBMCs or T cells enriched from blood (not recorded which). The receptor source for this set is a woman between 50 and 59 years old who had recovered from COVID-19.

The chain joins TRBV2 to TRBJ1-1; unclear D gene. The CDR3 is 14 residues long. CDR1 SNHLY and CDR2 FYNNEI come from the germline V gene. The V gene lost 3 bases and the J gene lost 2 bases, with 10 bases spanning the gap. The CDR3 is CASSEEGSNTEAFF. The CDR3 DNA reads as TGTGCCAGCAGTGAGGAGGGATCCAACACTGAAGCTTTCTTT.

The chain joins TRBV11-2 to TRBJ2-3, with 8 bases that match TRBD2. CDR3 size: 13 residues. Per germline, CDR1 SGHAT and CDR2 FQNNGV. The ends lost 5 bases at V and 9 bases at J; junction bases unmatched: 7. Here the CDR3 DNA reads TGTGCCAGCAGCCCGGGGGGGGTTGACACGCAGTATTTT. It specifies CASSPGGVDTQYF.

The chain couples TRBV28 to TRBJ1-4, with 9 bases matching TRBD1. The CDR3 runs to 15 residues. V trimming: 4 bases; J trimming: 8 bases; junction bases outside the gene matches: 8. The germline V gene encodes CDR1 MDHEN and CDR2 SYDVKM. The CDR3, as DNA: TGTGCCAGCAGTTCCCCCGGGACAGGGAACGAAAAACTGTTTTTT. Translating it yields CASSSPGTGNEKLFF. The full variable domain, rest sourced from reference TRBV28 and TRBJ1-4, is DVKVTQSSRYLVKRTGEKVFLECVQDMDHENMFWYRQDPGLGLRLIYFSYDVKMKEKGDIPEGYSVSREKKERFSLILESASTNQTSMYLCASSSPGTGNEKLFFGSGTQLSVL.

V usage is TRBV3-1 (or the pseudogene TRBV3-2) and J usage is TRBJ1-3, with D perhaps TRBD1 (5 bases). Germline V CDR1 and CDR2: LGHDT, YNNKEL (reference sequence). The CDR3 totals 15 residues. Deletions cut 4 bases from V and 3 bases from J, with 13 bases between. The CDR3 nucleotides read TGTGCCAGCAGCCCGTCGACAGTATTTGGAAACACCATATATTTT. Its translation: CASSPSTVFGNTIYF.

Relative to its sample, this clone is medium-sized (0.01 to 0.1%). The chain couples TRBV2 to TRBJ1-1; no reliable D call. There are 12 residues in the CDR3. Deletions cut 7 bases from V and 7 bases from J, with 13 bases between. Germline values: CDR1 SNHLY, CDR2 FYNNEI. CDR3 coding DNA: TGTGCCAGCACCGGGAGCACCAATGAAGCTTTCTTT. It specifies CASTGSTNEAFF.

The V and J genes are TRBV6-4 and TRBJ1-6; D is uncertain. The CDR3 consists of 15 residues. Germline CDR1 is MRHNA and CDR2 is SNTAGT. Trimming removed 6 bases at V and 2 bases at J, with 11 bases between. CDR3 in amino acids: CASRLDNTYNSPLHF. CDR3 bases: TGTGCCAGCAGACTCGACAACACCTATAATTCACCCCTCCACTTT.

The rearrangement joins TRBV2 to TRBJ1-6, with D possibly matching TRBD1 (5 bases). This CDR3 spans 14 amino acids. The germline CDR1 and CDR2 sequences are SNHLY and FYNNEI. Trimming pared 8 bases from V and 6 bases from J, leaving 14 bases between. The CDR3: CASQTDGLNSPLHF. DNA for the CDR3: TGTGCCAGCCAGACAGACGGTCTTAATTCACCCCTCCACTTT.

CDR3 sequence: CASSLTGDGYTF. The CDR3, as DNA: TGTGCCAGCAGCTTAACAGGCGACGGCTACACCTTC. V gene TRBV7-2 combines with J gene TRBJ1-2, with D possibly being TRBD1 (5 bases). The V gene lost 2 bases and the J gene lost 8 bases, with 9 bases spanning the gap. CDR1 is SGHTA and CDR2 is FQGNSA in the germline V gene. The length of the CDR3 is 12 residues.

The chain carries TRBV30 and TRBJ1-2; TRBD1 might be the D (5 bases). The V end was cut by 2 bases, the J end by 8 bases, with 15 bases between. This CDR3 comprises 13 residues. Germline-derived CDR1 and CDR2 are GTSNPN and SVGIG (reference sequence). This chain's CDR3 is CAWSPLGVGGYTF. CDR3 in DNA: TGTGCCTGGAGTCCCCTAGGGGTCGGAGGCTACACCTTC.